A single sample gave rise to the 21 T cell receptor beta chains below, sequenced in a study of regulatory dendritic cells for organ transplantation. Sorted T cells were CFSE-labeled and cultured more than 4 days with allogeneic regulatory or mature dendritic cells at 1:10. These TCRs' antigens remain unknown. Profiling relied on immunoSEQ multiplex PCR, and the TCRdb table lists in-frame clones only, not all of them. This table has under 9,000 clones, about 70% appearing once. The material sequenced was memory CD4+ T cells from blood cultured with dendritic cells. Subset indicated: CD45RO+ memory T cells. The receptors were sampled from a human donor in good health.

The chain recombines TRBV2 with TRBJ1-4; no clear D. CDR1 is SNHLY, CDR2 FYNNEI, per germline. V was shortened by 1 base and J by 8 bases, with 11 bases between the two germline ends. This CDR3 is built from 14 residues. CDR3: CASSEGRVGEKLFF. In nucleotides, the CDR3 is TGTGCCAGCAGTGAAGGTCGGGTTGGGGAAAAACTGTTTTTT.

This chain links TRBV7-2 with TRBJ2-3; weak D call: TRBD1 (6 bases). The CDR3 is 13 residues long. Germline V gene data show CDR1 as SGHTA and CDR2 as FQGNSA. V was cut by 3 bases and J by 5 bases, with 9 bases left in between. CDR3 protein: CASSFRGGDTQYF. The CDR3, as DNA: TGTGCCAGCAGCTTTAGAGGGGGAGATACGCAGTATTTT.

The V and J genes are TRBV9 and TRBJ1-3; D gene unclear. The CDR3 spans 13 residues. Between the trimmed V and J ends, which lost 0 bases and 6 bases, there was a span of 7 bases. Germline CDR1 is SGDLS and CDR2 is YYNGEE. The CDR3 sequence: CASSVAAENTIYF. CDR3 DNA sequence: TGTGCCAGCAGCGTAGCTGCGGAAAACACCATATATTTT. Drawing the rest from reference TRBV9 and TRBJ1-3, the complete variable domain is DSGVTQTPKHLITATGQRVTLRCSPRSGDLSVYWYQQSLDQGLQFLIQYYNGEERAKGNILERFSAQQFPDLHSELNLSSLELGDSALYFCASSVAAENTIYFGEGSWLTVV.

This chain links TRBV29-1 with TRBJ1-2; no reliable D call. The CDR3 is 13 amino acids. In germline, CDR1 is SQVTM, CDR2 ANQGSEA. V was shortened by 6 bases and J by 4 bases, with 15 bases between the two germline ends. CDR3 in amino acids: CSVSEGVGYGYTF. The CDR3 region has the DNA TGCAGCGTCTCCGAGGGAGTTGGCTATGGCTACACCTTC.

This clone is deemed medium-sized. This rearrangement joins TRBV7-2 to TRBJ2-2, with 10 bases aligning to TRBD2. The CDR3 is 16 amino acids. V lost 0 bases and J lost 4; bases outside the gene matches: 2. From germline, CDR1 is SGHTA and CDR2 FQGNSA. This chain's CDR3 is CASSLARTSGTGELFF. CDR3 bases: TGTGCCAGCAGCTTAGCGCGGACTAGCGGCACCGGGGAGCTGTTTTTT. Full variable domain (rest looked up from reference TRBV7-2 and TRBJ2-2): GAGVSQSPSNKVTEKGKDVELRCDPISGHTALYWYRQSLGQGLEFLIYFQGNSAPDKSGLPSDRFSAERTGGSVSTLTIQRTQQEDSAVYLCASSLARTSGTGELFFGEGSRLTVL.

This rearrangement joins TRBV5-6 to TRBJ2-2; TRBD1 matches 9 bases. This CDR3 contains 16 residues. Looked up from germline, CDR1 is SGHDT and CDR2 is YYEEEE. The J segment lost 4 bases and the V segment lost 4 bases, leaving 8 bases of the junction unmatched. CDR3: CASSATGTGFTGELFF. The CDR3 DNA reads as TGTGCCAGCAGCGCCACCGGGACAGGGTTCACCGGGGAGCTGTTTTTT.

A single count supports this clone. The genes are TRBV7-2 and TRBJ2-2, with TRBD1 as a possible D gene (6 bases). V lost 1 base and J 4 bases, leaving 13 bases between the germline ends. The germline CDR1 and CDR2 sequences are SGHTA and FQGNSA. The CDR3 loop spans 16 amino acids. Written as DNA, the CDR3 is TGTGCCAGCAGCTTAGGGGGGCCTGGACGCACCGGGGAGCTGTTTTTT. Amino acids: CASSLGGPGRTGELFF.

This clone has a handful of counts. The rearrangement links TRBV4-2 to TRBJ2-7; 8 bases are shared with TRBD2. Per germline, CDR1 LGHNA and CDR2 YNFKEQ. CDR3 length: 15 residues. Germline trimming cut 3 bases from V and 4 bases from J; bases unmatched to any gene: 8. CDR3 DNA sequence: TGTGCCAGCAGCCAGGGCAGTAGCGGGGTGTACGAGCAGTACTTC. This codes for CASSQGSSGVYEQYF.

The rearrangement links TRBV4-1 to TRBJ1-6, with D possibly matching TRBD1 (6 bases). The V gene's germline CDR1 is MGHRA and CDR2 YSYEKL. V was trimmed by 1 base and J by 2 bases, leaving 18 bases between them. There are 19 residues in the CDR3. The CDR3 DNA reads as TGCGCCAGCAGCCAAGTCCTTGGACAGCCATGGCCCTATAATTCACCCCTCCACTTT. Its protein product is CASSQVLGQPWPYNSPLHF.

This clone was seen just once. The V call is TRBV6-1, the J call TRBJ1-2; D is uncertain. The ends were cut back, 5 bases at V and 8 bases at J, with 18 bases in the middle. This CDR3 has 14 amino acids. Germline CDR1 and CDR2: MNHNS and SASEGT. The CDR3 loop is CASSSQQGRDGYTF. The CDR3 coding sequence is TGTGCCAGCAGTTCACAGCAAGGTCGAGACGGCTACACCTTC.

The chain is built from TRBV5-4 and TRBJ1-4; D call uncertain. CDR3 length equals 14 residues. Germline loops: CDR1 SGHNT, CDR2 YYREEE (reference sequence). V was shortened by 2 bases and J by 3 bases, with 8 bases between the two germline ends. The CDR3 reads CASSFGLSNEKLFF. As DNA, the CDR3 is TGTGCCAGCAGCTTCGGGTTATCTAATGAAAAACTGTTTTTT. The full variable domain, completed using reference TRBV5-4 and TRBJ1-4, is ETGVTQSPTHLIKTRGQQVTLRCSSQSGHNTVSWYQQALGQGPQFIFQYYREEENGRGNFPPRFSGLQFPNYSSELNVNALELDDSALYLCASSFGLSNEKLFFGSGTQLSVL.

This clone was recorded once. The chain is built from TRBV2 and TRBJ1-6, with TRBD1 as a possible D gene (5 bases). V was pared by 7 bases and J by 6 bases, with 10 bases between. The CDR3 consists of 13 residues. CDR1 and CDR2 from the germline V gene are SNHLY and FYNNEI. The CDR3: CASIEQVNSPLHF. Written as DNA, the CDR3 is TGTGCCAGCATAGAACAGGTTAATTCACCCCTCCACTTT.

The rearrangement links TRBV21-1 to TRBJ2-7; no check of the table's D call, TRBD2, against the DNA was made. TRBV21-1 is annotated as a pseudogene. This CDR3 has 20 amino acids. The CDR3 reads CAIPGDRVDAAGLAFREQYF. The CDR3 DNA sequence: TGTGCCATCCCGGGGGACAGGGTCGATGCCGCCGGACTAGCGTTTCGGGAGCAGTACTTC.

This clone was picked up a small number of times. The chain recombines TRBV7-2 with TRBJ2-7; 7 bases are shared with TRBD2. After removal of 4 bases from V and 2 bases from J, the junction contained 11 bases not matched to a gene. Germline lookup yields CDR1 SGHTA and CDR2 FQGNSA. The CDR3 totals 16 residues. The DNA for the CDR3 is TGTGCCAGCAGCTCTAGTGGGTCGGCGGGGGCCTACGAGCAGTACTTC. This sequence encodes CASSSSGSAGAYEQYF.

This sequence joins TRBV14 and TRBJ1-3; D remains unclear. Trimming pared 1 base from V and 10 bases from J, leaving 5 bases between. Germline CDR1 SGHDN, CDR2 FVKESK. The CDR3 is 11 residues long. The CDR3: CASSQGPTIYF. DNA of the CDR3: TGTGCCAGCAGCCAAGGGCCGACCATATATTTT.

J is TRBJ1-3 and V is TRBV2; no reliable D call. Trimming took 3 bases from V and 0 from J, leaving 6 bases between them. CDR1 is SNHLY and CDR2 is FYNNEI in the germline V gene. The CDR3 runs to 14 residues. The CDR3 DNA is TGTGCCAGCAGTGAGTCTAACTCTGGAAACACCATATATTTT. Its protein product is CASSESNSGNTIYF. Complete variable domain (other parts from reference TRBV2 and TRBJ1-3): EPEVTQTPSHQVTQMGQEVILRCVPISNHLYFYWYRQILGQKVEFLVSFYNNEISEKSEIFDDQFSVERPDGSNFTLKIRSTKLEDSAMYFCASSESNSGNTIYFGEGSWLTVV.

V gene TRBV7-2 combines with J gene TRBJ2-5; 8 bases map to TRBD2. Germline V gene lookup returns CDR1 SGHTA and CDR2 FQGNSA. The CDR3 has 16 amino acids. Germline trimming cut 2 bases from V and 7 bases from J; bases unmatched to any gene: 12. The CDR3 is CASSLMAGGAGSTQYF. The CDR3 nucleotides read TGTGCCAGCAGCTTAATGGCGGGGGGTGCCGGATCGACCCAGTACTTC. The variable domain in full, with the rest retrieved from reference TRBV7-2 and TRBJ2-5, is GAGVSQSPSNKVTEKGKDVELRCDPISGHTALYWYRQSLGQGLEFLIYFQGNSAPDKSGLPSDRFSAERTGGSVSTLTIQRTQQEDSAVYLCASSLMAGGAGSTQYFGPGTRLLVL.

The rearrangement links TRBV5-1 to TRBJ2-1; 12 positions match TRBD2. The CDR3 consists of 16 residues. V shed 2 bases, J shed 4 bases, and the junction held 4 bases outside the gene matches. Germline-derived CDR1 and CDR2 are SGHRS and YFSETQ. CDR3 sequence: CASSFASGGEYNEQFF. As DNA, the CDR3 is TGCGCCAGCAGCTTCGCTAGCGGGGGGGAATACAATGAGCAGTTCTTC. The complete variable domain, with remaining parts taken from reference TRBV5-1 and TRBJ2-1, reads KAGVTQTPRYLIKTRGQQVTLSCSPISGHRSVSWYQQTPGQGLQFLFEYFSETQRNKGNFPGRFSGRQFSNSRSEMNVSTLELGDSALYLCASSFASGGEYNEQFFGPGTRLTVL.

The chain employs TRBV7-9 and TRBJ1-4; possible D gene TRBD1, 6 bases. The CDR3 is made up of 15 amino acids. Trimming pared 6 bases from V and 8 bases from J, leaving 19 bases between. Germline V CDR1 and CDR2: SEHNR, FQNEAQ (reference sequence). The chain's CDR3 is CASSPTQGREEKLFF. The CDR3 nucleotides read TGTGCCAGCAGTCCTACCCAGGGGAGAGAGGAAAAACTGTTTTTT. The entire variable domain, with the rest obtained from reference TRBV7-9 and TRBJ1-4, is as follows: DTGVSQNPRHKITKRGQNVTFRCDPISEHNRLYWYRQTLGQGPEFLTYFQNEAQLEKSRLLSDRFSAERPKGSFSTLEIQRTEQGDSAMYLCASSPTQGREEKLFFGSGTQLSVL.

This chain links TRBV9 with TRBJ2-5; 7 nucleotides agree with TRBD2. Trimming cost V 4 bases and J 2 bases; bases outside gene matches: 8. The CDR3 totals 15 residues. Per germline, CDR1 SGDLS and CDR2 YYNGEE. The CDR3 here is CASSREASGQETQYF. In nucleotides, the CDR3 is TGTGCCAGCAGCCGAGAGGCTAGCGGACAAGAGACCCAGTACTTC. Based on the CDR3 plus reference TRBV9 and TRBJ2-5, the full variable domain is DSGVTQTPKHLITATGQRVTLRCSPRSGDLSVYWYQQSLDQGLQFLIQYYNGEERAKGNILERFSAQQFPDLHSELNLSSLELGDSALYFCASSREASGQETQYFGPGTRLLVL.

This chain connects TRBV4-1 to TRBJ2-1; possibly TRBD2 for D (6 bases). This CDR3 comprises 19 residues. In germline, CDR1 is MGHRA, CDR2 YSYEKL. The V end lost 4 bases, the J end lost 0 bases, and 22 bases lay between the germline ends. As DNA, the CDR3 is TGCGCCAGCAGCCGGGGAGGTGTGGCGGGGATGGGCTCCTACAATGAGCAGTTCTTC. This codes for CASSRGGVAGMGSYNEQFF.